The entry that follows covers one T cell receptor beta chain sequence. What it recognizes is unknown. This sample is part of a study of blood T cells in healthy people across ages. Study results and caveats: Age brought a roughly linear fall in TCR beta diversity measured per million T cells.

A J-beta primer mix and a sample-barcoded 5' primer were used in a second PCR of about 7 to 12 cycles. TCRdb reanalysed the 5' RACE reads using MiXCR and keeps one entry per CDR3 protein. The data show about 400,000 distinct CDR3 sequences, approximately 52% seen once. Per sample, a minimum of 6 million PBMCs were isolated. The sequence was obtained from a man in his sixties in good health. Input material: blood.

CDR3 bases: TGTGCCAGCAGCCGCTTACTCACCCGGGACTGGGGATACGAGCAGTACTTC. Translation: CASSRLLTRDWGYEQYF. The chain has TRBV7-2 and TRBJ2-7; the D gene is possibly TRBD2 (6 bases). Trimming took 5 bases from V and 4 from J, leaving 24 bases between them. This CDR3 has 17 residues. The germline CDR1 and CDR2 sequences are SGHTA and FQGNSA.